This TCR beta chain was observed in a study of patients and donors after allogeneic stem cell transplantation. TCRdb ran MiXCR on the RT-PCR reads and lists one entry per CDR3 protein. The table records 110,000 or so distinct CDR3 sequences, 35% of them present only once. The germline V gene has CDR1 SQVTM and CDR2 ANQGSEA. CDR3 size: 14 residues. V was pared by 3 bases and J by 1 base, with 1 base of the junction left unmatched. This chain connects TRBV29-1 to TRBJ2-3; 10 nucleotides align to TRBD2. The sequenced sample consisted of blood, either unsorted or a sorted T cell fraction (not recorded which). The clonotype comes from a human donor who was either an allogeneic HSCT recipient or a stem cell or donor lymphocyte infusion donor (not recorded which). It is not recorded whose cells these are; they may come from a transplant donor. CDR3 sequence: CSVETSGRTDTQYF. In DNA, the CDR3 is TGCAGCGTTGAGACTAGCGGGCGCACAGATACGCAGTATTTT.